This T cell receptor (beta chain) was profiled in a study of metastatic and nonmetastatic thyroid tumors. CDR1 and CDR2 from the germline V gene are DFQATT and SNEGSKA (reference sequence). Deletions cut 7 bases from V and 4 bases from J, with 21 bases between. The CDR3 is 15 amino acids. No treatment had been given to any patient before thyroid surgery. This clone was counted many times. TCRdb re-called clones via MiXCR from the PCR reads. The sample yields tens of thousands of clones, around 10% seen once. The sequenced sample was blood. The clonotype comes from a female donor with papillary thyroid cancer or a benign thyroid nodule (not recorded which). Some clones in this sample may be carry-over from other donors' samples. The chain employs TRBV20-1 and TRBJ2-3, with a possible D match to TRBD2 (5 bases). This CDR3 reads CSVRSGGSAPDTQYF. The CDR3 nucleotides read TGCAGTGTAAGGAGTGGTGGGAGCGCCCCAGATACGCAGTATTTT.